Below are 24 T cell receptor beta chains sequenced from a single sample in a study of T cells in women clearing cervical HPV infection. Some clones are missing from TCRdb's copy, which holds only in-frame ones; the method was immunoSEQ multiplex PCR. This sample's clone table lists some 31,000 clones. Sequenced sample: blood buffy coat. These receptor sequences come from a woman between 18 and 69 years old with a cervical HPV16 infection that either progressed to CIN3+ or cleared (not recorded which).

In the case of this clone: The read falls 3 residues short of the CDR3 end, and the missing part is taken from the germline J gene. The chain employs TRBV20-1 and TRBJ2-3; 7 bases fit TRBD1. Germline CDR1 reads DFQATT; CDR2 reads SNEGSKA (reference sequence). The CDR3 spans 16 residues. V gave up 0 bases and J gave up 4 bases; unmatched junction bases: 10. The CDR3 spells CSARDQGQPVADTQYF. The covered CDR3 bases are TGCAGTGCTAGAGATCAGGGACAGCCCGTCGCAGATACG.

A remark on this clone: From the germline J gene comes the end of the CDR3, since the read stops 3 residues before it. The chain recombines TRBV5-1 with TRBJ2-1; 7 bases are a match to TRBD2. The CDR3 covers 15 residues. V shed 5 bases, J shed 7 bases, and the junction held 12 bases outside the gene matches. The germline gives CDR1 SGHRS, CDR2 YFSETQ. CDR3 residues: CASSFVAGEGNEQFF. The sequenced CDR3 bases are TGCGCCAGCAGTTTCGTGGCGGGAGAAGGGAATGAG.

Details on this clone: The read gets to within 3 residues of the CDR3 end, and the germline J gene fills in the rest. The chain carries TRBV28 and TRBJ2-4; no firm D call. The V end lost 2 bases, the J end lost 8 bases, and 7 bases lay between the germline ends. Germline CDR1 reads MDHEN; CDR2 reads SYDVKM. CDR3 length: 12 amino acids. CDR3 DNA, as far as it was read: TGTGCCAGCAGTTTAAGCGAGGACATT. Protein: CASSLSEDI. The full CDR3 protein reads CASSLSEDIQYF.

The sequenced part of the CDR3 DNA is TGTGCCAGCAGCTTGGGACTACCCCCTTACAATGAG. It encodes CASSLGLPPYNE. The entire CDR3 protein is CASSLGLPPYNEQFF. The chain has TRBV7-9 and TRBJ2-1; the match to TRBD2 covers 7 bases. Read data end 3 residues before the CDR3 end; the end is taken from the germline J gene. Germline CDR1 reads SEHNR; CDR2 reads FQNEAQ (reference sequence). This CDR3 is built from 15 residues. The V and J ends lost 3 bases and 4 bases, in that order; junction bases with no gene match: 6. Full variable domain (missing parts from reference TRBV7-9 and TRBJ2-1): DTGVSQNPRHKITKRGQNVTFRCDPISEHNRLYWYRQTLGQGPEFLTYFQNEAQLEKSRLLSDRFSAERPKGSFSTLEIQRTEQGDSAMYLCASSLGLPPYNEQFFGPGTRLTVL.

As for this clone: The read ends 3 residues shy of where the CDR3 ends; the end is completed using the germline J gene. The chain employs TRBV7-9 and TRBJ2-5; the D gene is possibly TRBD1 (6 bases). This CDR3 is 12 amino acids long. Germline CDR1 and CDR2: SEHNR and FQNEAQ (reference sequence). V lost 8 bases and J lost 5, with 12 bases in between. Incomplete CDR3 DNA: TGTGCCAGCGCCTACAGGGATGAGACC. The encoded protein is CASAYRDET. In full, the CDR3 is CASAYRDETQYF.

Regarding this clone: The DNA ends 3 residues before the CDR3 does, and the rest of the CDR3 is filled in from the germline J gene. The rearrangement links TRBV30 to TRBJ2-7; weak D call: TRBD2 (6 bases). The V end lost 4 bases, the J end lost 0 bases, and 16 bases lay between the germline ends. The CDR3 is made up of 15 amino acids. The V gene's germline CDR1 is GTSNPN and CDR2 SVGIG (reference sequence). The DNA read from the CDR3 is TGTGCCTGGAAAGTGGCGGGATCCTCCTCCTACGAG. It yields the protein CAWKVAGSSSYE. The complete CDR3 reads CAWKVAGSSSYEQYF.

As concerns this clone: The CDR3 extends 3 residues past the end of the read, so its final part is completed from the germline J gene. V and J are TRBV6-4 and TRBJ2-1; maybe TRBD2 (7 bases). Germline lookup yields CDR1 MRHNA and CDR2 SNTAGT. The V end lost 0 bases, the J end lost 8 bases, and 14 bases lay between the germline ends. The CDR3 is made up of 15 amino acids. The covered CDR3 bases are TGTGCCAGCAGTGACTCTGCGGGGGCCGTCGATGAG. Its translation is CASSDSAGAVDE. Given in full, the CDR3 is CASSDSAGAVDEQFF.

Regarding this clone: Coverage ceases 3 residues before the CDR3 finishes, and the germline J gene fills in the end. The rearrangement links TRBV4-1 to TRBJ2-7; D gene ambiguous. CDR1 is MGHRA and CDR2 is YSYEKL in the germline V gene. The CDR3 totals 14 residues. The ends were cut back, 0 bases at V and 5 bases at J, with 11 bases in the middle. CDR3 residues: CASSQDLGPDEQYF. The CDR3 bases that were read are TGCGCCAGCAGCCAAGATCTAGGTCCCGACGAG.

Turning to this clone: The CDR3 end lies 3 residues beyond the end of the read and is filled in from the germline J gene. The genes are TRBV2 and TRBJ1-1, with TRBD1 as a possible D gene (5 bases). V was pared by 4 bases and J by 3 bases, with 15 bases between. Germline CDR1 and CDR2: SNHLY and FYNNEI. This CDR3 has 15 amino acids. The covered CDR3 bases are TGTGCCAGCAGTGCCTCCAGGGCGGCGGACACTGAA. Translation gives CASSASRAADTE. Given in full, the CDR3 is CASSASRAADTEAFF.

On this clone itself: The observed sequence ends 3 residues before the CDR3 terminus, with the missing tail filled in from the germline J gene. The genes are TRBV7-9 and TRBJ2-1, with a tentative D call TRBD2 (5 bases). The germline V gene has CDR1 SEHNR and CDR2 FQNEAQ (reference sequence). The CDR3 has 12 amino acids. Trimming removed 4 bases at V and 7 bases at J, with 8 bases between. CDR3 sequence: CASSSDSNEQFF. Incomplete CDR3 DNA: TGTGCCAGCAGCTCGGACTCAAATGAG. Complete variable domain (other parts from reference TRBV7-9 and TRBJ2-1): DTGVSQNPRHKITKRGQNVTFRCDPISEHNRLYWYRQTLGQGPEFLTYFQNEAQLEKSRLLSDRFSAERPKGSFSTLEIQRTEQGDSAMYLCASSSDSNEQFFGPGTRLTVL.

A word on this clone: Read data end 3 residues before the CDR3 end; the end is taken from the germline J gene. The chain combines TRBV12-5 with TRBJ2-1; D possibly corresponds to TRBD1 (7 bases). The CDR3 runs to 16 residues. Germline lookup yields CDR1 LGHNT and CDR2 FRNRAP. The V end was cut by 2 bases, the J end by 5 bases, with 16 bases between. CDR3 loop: CASGLPPEGANNEQFF. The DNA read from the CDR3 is TGTGCTAGTGGTTTGCCCCCGGAGGGGGCCAACAATGAG.

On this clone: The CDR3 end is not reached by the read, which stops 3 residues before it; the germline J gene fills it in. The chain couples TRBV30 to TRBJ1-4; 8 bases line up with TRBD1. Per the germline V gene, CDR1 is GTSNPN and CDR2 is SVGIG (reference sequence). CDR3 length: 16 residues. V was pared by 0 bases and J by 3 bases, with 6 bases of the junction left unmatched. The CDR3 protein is CAWSVPRGLPNEKLFF. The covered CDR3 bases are TGTGCCTGGAGTGTACCCAGGGGGCTACCTAATGAAAAA.

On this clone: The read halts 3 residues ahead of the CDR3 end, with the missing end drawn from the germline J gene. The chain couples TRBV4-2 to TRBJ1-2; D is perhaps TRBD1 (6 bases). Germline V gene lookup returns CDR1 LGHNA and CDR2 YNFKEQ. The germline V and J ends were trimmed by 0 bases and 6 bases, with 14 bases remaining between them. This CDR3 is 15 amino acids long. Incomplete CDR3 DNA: TGTGCCAGCAGCCAAGAGACGTCACAGGGAAATGGC. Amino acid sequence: CASSQETSQGNG. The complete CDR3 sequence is CASSQETSQGNGYTF.

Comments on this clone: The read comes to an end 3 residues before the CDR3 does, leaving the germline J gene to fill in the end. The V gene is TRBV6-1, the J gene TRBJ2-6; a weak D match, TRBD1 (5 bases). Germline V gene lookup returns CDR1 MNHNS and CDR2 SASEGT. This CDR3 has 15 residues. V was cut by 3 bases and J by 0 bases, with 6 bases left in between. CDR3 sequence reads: CASSDRVSGANVLTF. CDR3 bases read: TGTGCCAGCAGTGACAGGGTCTCTGGGGCCAACGTC.

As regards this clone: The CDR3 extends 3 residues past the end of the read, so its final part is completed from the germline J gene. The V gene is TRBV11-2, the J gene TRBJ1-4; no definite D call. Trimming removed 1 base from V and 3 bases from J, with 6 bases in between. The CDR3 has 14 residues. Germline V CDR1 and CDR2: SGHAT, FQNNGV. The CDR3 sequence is CASSLVAANEKLFF. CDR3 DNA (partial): TGTGCCAGCAGCTTAGTAGCTGCTAATGAAAAA. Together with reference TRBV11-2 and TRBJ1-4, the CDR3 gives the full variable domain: EAGVAQSPRYKIIEKRQSVAFWCNPISGHATLYWYQQILGQGPKLLIQFQNNGVVDDSQLPKDRFSAERLKGVDSTLKIQPAKLEDSAVYLCASSLVAANEKLFFGSGTQLSVL.

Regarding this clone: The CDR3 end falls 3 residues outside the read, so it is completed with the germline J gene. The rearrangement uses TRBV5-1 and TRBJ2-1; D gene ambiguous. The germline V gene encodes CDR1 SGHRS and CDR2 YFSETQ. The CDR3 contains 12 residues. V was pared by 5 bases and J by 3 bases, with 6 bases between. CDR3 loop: CASRGNYNEQFF. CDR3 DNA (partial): TGCGCCAGCAGAGGCAACTACAATGAG.

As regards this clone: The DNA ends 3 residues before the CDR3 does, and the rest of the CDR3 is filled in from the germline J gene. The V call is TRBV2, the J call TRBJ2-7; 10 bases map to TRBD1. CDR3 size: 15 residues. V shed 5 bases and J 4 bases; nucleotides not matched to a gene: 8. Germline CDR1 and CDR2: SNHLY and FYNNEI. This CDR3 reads CASSFQGQGNYEQYF. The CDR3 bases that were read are TGTGCCAGCAGTTTCCAGGGACAGGGGAATTACGAG.

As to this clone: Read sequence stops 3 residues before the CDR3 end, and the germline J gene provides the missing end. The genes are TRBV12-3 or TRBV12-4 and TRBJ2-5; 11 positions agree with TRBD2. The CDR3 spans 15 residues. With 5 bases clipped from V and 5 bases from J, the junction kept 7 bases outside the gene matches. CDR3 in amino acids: CASSDGTSGGETQYF. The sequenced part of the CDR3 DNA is TGTGCCAGCAGTGACGGGACTAGCGGAGGGGAGACC.

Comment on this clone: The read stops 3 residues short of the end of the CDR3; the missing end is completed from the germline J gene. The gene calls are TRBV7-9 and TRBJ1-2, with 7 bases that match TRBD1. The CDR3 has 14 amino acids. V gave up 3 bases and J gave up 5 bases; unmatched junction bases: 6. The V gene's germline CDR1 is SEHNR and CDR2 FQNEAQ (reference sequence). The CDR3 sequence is CASSFGQEGYGYTF. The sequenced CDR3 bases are TGTGCCAGCAGCTTCGGACAGGAGGGTTATGGC.

The CDR3: CAWSVRSRQYF. The covered CDR3 bases are TGTGCCTGGAGTGTCAGATCCCGT. The chain is built from TRBV30 and TRBJ2-4; D call uncertain. The observed sequence ends 3 residues before the CDR3 terminus, with the missing tail filled in from the germline J gene. Germline V gene data show CDR1 as GTSNPN and CDR2 as SVGIG (reference sequence). The CDR3 spans 11 residues.

Partial CDR3 DNA: TGTGCCAGCAGCCAGACAGGGCTCTCTGGC. Translating it yields CASSQTGLSG. In full, the CDR3 reads CASSQTGLSGYTF. V and J are TRBV28 and TRBJ1-2, with TRBD1 matching over 7 bases. Coverage ceases 3 residues before the CDR3 finishes, and the germline J gene fills in the end. This CDR3 has 13 residues. Per germline, CDR1 MDHEN and CDR2 SYDVKM. V gave up 6 bases and J gave up 7 bases; unmatched junction bases: 8.

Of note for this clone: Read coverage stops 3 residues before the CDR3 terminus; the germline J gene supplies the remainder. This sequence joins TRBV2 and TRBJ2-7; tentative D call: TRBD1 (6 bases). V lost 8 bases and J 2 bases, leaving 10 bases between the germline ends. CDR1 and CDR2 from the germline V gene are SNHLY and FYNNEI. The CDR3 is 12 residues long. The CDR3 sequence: CASQQGPYEQYF. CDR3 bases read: TGTGCCAGCCAACAGGGCCCCTACGAG.

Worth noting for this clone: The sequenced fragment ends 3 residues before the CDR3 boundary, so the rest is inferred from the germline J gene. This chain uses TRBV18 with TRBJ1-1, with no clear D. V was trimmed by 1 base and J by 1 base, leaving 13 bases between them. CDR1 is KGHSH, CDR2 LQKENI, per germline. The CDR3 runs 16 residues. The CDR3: CASSPRRVNGNTEAFF. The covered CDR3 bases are TGTGCCAGCTCACCACGAAGGGTAAATGGGAACACTGAA.

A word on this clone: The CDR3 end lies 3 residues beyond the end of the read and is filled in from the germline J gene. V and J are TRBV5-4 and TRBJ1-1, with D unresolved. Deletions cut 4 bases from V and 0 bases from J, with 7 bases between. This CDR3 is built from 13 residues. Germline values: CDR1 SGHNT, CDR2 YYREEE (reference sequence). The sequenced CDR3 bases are TGTGCCAGCAGCCCGAACATGAACACTGAA. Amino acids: CASSPNMNTE. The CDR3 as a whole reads CASSPNMNTEAFF.